This T cell receptor beta chain emerged from a study of T cell repertoires in cytomegalovirus infection. Across the whole study: Alongside well-studied HLA-B-restricted CMV epitopes, recently identified HLA-C-restricted CMV epitopes were also used. An indication of both CMV infection and matching HLA type came from public TCR beta signatures.

MiXCR was run by TCRdb on the reads, yielding one entry per CDR3 protein. The sample contains tens of thousands of distinct CDR3 sequences, roughly 25% of which appear only once. With 6 bases removed from V and 2 bases from J, the gap between germline ends came to 19 bases. CDR3 length: 16 residues. Germline assignment: CDR1 SGDLS and CDR2 YYNGEE. Study-wide findings and caveats: The response measured ex vivo was dominated by TCR beta clonotypes (HLA-C-restricted and CMV-specific).

As to this clonotype: Its antigen is currently unknown.

This receptor was identified in a human donor in good health (CMV status not recorded). Some clones in this sample may be carry-over from other donors' samples. V and J are TRBV9 and TRBJ2-3, with a tentative D call TRBD1 (6 bases). The sequences come from CD8+ T cells from cultured PBMCs, collected from culture after CMV antigen stimulation. This CDR3 is CASTPHSQGLTDTQYF. The CDR3 DNA sequence: TGTGCCAGCACCCCTCATAGTCAGGGGCTCACAGATACGCAGTATTTT.